This T cell receptor (beta chain) was retrieved from a study of T cells in narcolepsy. Turning to this clone: What it recognizes is unknown.

This CDR3 has 14 amino acids. Germline CDR1 MNHNS, CDR2 SASEGT. Trimming removed 5 bases from V and 8 bases from J, with 13 bases in between. Using immunoSEQ multiplex PCR, the repertoire was profiled, and TCRdb retains in-frame clones only, with some absent. Of about 30,000 clones in the sample, 82% were seen once. Study-level points and caveats: Comparing one patient's CSF and blood CD4+ clonotypes highlighted HCRT- and TRIB2-specific autoreactive clonotypes.

Sequencing was performed on CD45RA- memory CD4+ T cells from PBMCs. The chain employs TRBV6-1 and TRBJ1-6; tentatively, D is TRBD1 (6 bases). The receptor was derived from a human donor with narcolepsy. In DNA, the CDR3 is TGTGCCAGCAGTTCCCGGACAGAAGATTCACCCCTCCACTTT. It is translated as CASSSRTEDSPLHF.